This is a list of T cell receptor beta chains from one sample in a study of T cell changes during pregnancy in multiple sclerosis. TCRdb keeps only in-frame clones here, not all; method: immunoSEQ multiplex PCR. The sample includes 85,000 to 130,000 clones, roughly nine tenths seen only once; the top ten take roughly 1.5%. The sequenced sample was peripheral blood, obtained before pregnancy. The receptors were gathered from a female donor with multiple sclerosis, enrolled in a pregnancy study. Each CDR3 is given with its conserved first and last residue. The D gene is left open where the match is weak. Clone size is stated in some rows and not others, as once, few, many or a class when expanded.

-	TRBV5-5	TRBJ1-2	TRBD1	CASSSGQGGYGYTF	TGTGCCAGCAGCTCCGGACAGGGGGGCTATGGCTACACCTTC
-	TRBV2	TRBJ2-3	TRBD1	CAIRRDRQQDTQYF	TGTGCCATACGACGGGACAGGCAGCAAGATACGCAGTATTTT
-	TRBV11-3	TRBJ1-6	TRBD1	CASSLDRGDSPLHF	TGTGCCAGCAGCTTAGACAGGGGGGATTCACCCCTCCACTTT
-	TRBV18	TRBJ1-2	TRBD1	CASSSGAGGDYGYTF	TGTGCCAGCTCATCCGGGGCAGGGGGCGACTATGGCTACACCTTC
once	TRBV6-1	TRBJ1-2	-	CATLGGNNYGYTF	TGTGCCACCCTTGGGGGCAATAACTATGGCTACACCTTC
-	TRBV7-9	TRBJ1-4	-	CASTPQGHNEKLFF	TGTGCCAGCACCCCGCAGGGTCATAATGAAAAACTGTTTTTT
few	TRBV27	TRBJ2-7	TRBD1	CASRQGAREQYF	TGTGCCAGCAGACAGGGGGCGCGGGAGCAGTACTTC
-	TRBV5-1	TRBJ2-5	-	CASSLGAKQETQYF	TGCGCCAGCAGCTTGGGGGCCAAACAAGAGACCCAGTACTTC
few	TRBV14	TRBJ2-5	-	CARTRAGKRYQETQYF	TGTGCCAGGACCAGGGCAGGGAAACGGTACCAAGAGACCCAGTACTTC
-	TRBV7-6	TRBJ2-1	-	CASSLVAGSYNEQFF	TGTGCCAGCAGCTTAGTGGCGGGCTCCTACAATGAGCAGTTCTTC
-	TRBV7-9	TRBJ1-4	TRBD1	CASSRGQGDNEKLFF	TGTGCCAGCAGCAGAGGACAGGGAGATAATGAAAAACTGTTTTTT
-	TRBV13	TRBJ1-1	TRBD1	CASYRGRGRVALNTEAFF	TGTGCCAGCTATAGGGGAAGGGGGCGGGTAGCTTTGAACACTGAAGCTTTCTTT
-	TRBV5-5	TRBJ1-2	TRBD1	CASSLADRDYGYTF	TGTGCCAGCAGCTTGGCCGACAGGGACTATGGCTACACCTTC
-	TRBV19	TRBJ1-2	-	CATAAQANYGYTF	TGTGCCACTGCGGCACAGGCTAACTATGGCTACACCTTC
-	TRBV29-1	TRBJ1-1	-	CSVESGGTEAFF	TGCAGCGTTGAATCGGGGGGCACTGAAGCTTTCTTT